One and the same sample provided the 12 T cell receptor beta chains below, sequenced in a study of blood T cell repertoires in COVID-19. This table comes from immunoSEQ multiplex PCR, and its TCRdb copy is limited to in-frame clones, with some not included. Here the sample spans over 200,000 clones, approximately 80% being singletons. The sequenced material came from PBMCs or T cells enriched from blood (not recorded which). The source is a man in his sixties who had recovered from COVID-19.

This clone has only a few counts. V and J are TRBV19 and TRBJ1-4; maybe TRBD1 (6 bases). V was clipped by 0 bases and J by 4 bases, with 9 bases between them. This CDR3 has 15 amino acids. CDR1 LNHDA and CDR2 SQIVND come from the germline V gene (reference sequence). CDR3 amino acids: CASSIDGTYNEKLFF. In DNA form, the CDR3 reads TGTGCCAGTAGTATAGATGGGACATATAATGAAAAACTGTTTTTT. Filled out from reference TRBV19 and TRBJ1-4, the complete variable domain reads DGGITQSPKYLFRKEGQNVTLSCEQNLNHDAMYWYRQDPGQGLRLIYYSQIVNDFQKGDIAEGYSVSREKKESFPLTVTSAQKNPTAFYLCASSIDGTYNEKLFFGSGTQLSVL.

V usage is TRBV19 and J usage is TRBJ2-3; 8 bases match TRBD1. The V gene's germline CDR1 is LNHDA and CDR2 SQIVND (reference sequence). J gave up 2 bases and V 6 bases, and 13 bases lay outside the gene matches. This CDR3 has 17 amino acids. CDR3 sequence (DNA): TGTGCCAGTAGCCCAGGGATAAACAGGGGGACCACAGATACGCAGTATTTT. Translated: CASSPGINRGTTDTQYF.

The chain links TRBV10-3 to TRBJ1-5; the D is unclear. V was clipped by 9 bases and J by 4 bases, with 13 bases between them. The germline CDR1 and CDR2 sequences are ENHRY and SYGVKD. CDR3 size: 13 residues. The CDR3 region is CAMSPAGNQPQHF. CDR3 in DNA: TGTGCCATGTCGCCGGCGGGGAATCAGCCCCAGCATTTT.

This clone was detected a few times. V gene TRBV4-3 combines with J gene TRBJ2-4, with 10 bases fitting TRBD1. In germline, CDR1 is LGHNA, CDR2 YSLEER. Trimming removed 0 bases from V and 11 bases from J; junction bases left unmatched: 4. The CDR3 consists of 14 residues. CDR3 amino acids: CASSQDRTGGFQYF. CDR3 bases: TGCGCCAGCAGCCAAGATAGGACAGGGGGATTTCAGTACTTC.

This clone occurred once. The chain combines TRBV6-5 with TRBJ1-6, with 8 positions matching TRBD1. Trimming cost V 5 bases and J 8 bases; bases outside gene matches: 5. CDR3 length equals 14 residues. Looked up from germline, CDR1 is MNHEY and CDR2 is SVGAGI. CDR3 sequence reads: CASSRTGGYSPLHF. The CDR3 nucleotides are TGTGCCAGCAGTAGAACAGGGGGATATTCACCCCTCCACTTT.

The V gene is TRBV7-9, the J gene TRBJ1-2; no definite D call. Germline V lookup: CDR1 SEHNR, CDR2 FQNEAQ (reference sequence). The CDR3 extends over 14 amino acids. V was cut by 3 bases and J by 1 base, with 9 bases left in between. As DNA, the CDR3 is TGTGCCAGCAGCTTTTCGCAGGATAACTATGGCTACACCTTC. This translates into CASSFSQDNYGYTF.

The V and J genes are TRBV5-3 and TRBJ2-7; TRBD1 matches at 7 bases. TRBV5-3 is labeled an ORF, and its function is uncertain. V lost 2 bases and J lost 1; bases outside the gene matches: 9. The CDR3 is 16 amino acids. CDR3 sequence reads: CARSLVEGQVSYEQYF. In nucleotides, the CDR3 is TGTGCCAGAAGCTTAGTTGAAGGACAGGTGTCCTACGAGCAGTACTTC.

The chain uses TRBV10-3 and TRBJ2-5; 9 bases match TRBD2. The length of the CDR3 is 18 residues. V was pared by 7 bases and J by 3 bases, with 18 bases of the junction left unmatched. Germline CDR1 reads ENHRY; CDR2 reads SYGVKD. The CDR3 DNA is TGTGCCATCAACCTTTACCCAGCGGGGGGCGGGTATAAAGAGACCCAGTACTTC. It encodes CAINLYPAGGGYKETQYF.

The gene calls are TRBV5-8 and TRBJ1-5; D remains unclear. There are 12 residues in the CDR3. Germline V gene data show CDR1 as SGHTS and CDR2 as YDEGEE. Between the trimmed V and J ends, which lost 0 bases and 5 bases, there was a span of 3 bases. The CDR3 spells CASSLGDQPQHF. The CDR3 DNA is TGTGCCAGCAGCTTGGGAGATCAGCCCCAGCATTTT.

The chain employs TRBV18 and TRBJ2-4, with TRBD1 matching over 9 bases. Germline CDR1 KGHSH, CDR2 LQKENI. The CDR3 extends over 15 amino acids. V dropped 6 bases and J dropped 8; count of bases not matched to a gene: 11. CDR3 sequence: CASSPKGQGGDIQYF. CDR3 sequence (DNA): TGTGCCAGCTCGCCTAAGGGACAGGGAGGGGACATTCAGTACTTC.

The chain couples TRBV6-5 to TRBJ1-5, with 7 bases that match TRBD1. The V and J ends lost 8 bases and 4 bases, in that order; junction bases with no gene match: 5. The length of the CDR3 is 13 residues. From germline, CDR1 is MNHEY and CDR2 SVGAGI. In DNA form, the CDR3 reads TGTGCCAGCGGCGGGGACAGAAATCAGCCCCAGCATTTT. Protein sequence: CASGGDRNQPQHF.

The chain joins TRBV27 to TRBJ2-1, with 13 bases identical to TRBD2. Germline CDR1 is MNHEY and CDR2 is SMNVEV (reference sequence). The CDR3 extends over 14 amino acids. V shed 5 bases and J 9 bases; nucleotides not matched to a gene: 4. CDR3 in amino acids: CASSTTSGGREQFF. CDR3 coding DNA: TGTGCCAGCAGTACGACTAGCGGGGGGCGTGAGCAGTTCTTC.